Below, 18 T cell receptor beta chains from the same sample are listed, as sequenced in a study of PD-L1 blockade in urothelial cancer. TCRdb's copy holds only in-frame clones and misses some; the assay was immunoSEQ multiplex PCR. Of 60,000 or so clones in the sample, over 75% are singletons; the top ten hold about 4.5%. The sequenced sample was PBMCs, obtained around atezolizumab (anti-PD-L1) treatment. The receptors shown here come from a man aged 70 or older with urothelial cancer.

The chain is built from TRBV4-1 and TRBJ2-7, with a weak D call TRBD2 (6 bases). V lost 0 bases, J lost 0 bases, and 18 bases lay in between. This CDR3 contains 18 residues. Germline CDR1 and CDR2: MGHRA and YSYEKL. The CDR3 region is CASSQDYSRGLSSYEQYF. The CDR3 DNA is TGCGCCAGCAGCCAAGATTATTCGCGGGGACTGAGCTCCTACGAGCAGTACTTC.

This chain links TRBV4-2 with TRBJ1-4; 9 bases match TRBD1. V trimming: 1 base; J trimming: 6 bases; junction bases outside the gene matches: 0. This CDR3 has 14 residues. Germline V gene lookup returns CDR1 LGHNA and CDR2 YNFKEQ. The CDR3 coding sequence is TGTGCCAGCAGCCAAGGACAGGGGGATGAAAAACTGTTTTTT. Encoded protein: CASSQGQGDEKLFF.

By its share, this clone is medium-sized. V is TRBV5-1 and J is TRBJ1-2, with a possible D match to TRBD1 (5 bases). V lost 0 bases and J lost 7, with 22 bases in between. CDR1 SGHRS and CDR2 YFSETQ come from the germline V gene. The CDR3 spans 17 residues. CDR3 residues: CASSLEFGGDRLSGYTF. The CDR3 nucleotides read TGCGCCAGCAGCTTGGAATTCGGGGGAGATCGGTTGAGTGGCTACACCTTC. Full variable domain (outside the CDR3, taken from reference TRBV5-1 and TRBJ1-2): KAGVTQTPRYLIKTRGQQVTLSCSPISGHRSVSWYQQTPGQGLQFLFEYFSETQRNKGNFPGRFSGRQFSNSRSEMNVSTLELGDSALYLCASSLEFGGDRLSGYTFGSGTRLTVV.

The sample holds one count of this clone. The V gene is TRBV6-6, the J gene TRBJ2-5; maybe TRBD2 (5 bases). The V end lost 7 bases, the J end lost 5 bases, and 8 bases lay between the germline ends. This CDR3 comprises 11 residues. CDR1 and CDR2 (germline): MNHNY, SVGAGI (reference sequence). CDR3 sequence reads: CASTGGETQYF. As DNA, the CDR3 is TGTGCCAGCACGGGCGGGGAGACCCAGTACTTC.

J is TRBJ1-1 and V is TRBV7-8, with TRBD1 identical over 7 bases. CDR3 length: 14 residues. Germline trimming cut 5 bases from V and 5 bases from J; bases unmatched to any gene: 8. Germline loops: CDR1 SGHVS, CDR2 FQNEAQ. The CDR3 sequence: CASSGRQGRTEAFF. The CDR3, as DNA: TGTGCCAGCAGCGGCCGACAGGGAAGAACTGAAGCTTTCTTT.

V is TRBV6-5 and J is TRBJ2-5, with 12 bases fitting TRBD2. V dropped 6 bases and J dropped 4; count of bases not matched to a gene: 6. Germline CDR1 is MNHEY and CDR2 is SVGAGI. CDR3 length: 15 residues. CDR3 protein: CASSPLAGGRETQYF. In DNA, the CDR3 is TGTGCCAGCAGCCCTCTAGCGGGAGGGAGAGAGACCCAGTACTTC.

The chain uses TRBV7-3 and TRBJ2-1, with D unresolved. V was clipped by 1 base and J by 4 bases, with 5 bases between them. The CDR3 consists of 13 residues. Germline V gives CDR1 SGHTA, CDR2 FQGTGA. In DNA form, the CDR3 reads TGTGCCAGCAGCTTAAACATGTACAATGAGCAGTTCTTC. This gives the protein CASSLNMYNEQFF.

The chain carries TRBV27 and TRBJ2-7; TRBD1 might be the D (6 bases). V was clipped by 4 bases and J by 4 bases, with 14 bases between them. CDR1 is MNHEY and CDR2 is SMNVEV in the germline V gene (reference sequence). The CDR3 is 14 amino acids. The CDR3 DNA reads TGTGCCAGCAGTTGGGGCGGCAGGGGTTACGAGCAGTACTTC. Protein sequence: CASSWGGRGYEQYF.

The chain joins TRBV6-6 to TRBJ2-4, with D possibly TRBD2 on 5 matching bases. The CDR3 sequence is 14 residues long. Germline V lookup: CDR1 MNHNY, CDR2 SVGAGI (reference sequence). The V end was cut by 6 bases, the J end by 9 bases, with 18 bases between. CDR3 nucleotide sequence: TGTGCCAGCAGCCTCGGGCCTCTAGCTGGCATTCAGTACTTC. Translating it yields CASSLGPLAGIQYF.

This sequence joins TRBV7-9 and TRBJ2-3; TRBD1 matches 10 bases. V lost 7 bases and J lost 6; bases outside the gene matches: 13. The CDR3 is 16 amino acids. Germline V gene sequence: CDR1 SEHNR, CDR2 FQNEAQ (reference sequence). The CDR3 bases are TGTGCCAGCACCCCCCCGGGGACAGGGGACTTGGATACGCAGTATTTT. It translates to CASTPPGTGDLDTQYF.

This clone has just one count. V usage is TRBV4-2 and J usage is TRBJ2-1; D remains ambiguous. The CDR3 extends over 13 amino acids. V was clipped by 4 bases and J by 2 bases, with 6 bases between them. From germline, CDR1 is LGHNA and CDR2 YNFKEQ. The CDR3 sequence: CASSPSAYNEQFF. The CDR3 DNA reads as TGTGCCAGCAGCCCGAGCGCCTACAATGAGCAGTTCTTC.

The J gene is TRBJ2-7, the V gene TRBV4-1, with D perhaps matching TRBD1 (6 bases). This CDR3 has 15 amino acids. CDR1 and CDR2 from the germline V gene are MGHRA and YSYEKL. V lost 1 base and J 7 bases, leaving 17 bases between the germline ends. The CDR3 reads CASSQGLTGSREQYF. CDR3 nucleotide sequence: TGCGCCAGCAGCCAAGGGCTCACAGGGTCGCGGGAGCAGTACTTC.

The gene calls are TRBV5-1 and TRBJ1-2; TRBD1 might be the D (5 bases). CDR1 and CDR2 from the germline V gene are SGHRS and YFSETQ. The CDR3 loop spans 14 amino acids. V was pared by 4 bases and J by 4 bases, with 14 bases between. CDR3 bases: TGCGCCAGCAGCCCCCTGACAGCTACCTATGGCTACACCTTC. Protein sequence: CASSPLTATYGYTF.

The V and J genes are TRBV5-5 and TRBJ2-7, with TRBD2 matching over 8 bases. The V gene's germline CDR1 is SGHKS and CDR2 YYEKEE (reference sequence). V shed 3 bases and J 3 bases; nucleotides not matched to a gene: 11. This CDR3 is 16 amino acids long. CDR3 nucleotide sequence: TGTGCCAGCAGCTGGGACATAGGGGCGGGGGGCTACGAGCAGTACTTC. It codes for CASSWDIGAGGYEQYF.

This clone was observed a single time. The V and J genes are TRBV5-1 and TRBJ1-2; D uncertain. The CDR3 runs 14 residues. V was shortened by 2 bases and J by 2 bases, with 10 bases between the two germline ends. In germline, CDR1 is SGHRS, CDR2 YFSETQ. DNA of the CDR3: TGCGCCAGCAGCTTCGGACTGAGAAACTATGGCTACACCTTC. Protein product: CASSFGLRNYGYTF.

This sequence joins TRBV2 and TRBJ2-1, with D possibly matching TRBD1 (6 bases). This CDR3 comprises 14 residues. Germline CDR1 SNHLY, CDR2 FYNNEI. The V and J ends lost 4 bases and 6 bases respectively, with 13 bases between them. For the CDR3, the DNA is TGTGCCAGCAGTGGCCGAGCAGGGGCCAATGAGCAGTTCTTC. This codes for CASSGRAGANEQFF.

The genes are TRBV7-5 and TRBJ1-1; TRBD1, the table's D call, was not compared with the DNA. TRBV7-5 is flagged as a pseudogene. This CDR3 comprises 17 residues. DNA of the CDR3: TGTGCCAGAAGCTTAGTGGGGACAGGGGTAGCGAACACTGAAGCTTTCTTT. Its translation is CARSLVGTGVANTEAFF.

J is TRBJ2-3 and V is TRBV9; D is ambiguous. Germline V gene data show CDR1 as SGDLS and CDR2 as YYNGEE. This CDR3 has 13 residues. V lost 0 bases, J lost 5 bases, and 7 bases lay in between. The CDR3 is CASSVGPKDTQYF. In DNA form, the CDR3 reads TGTGCCAGCAGCGTAGGTCCCAAAGATACGCAGTATTTT.